Listed below are T cell receptor beta chains from one sample, sequenced in a study of CXCR3-negative and CXCR3-positive naive CD8 T cells. TCRdb reworked the 5' RACE reads into one entry per CDR3 protein, no DNA. The sample holds 100,000 to 150,000 distinct CDR3 sequences. The sequencing input was naive CXCR3+ CD8+ T cells from blood. The receptors stem from a human donor in good health. Some clones in this sample may be carry-over from other donors' samples. Each CDR3 is given with its conserved first and last residue.

v_gene: TRBV7-9
len: 17
j_gene: TRBJ2-3
CDR3aa: CASSFPLDSLGTDTQYF

v_gene: TRBV14
len: 18
j_gene: TRBJ2-1
CDR3aa: CASSQDQPGPNPYNEQFF

v_gene: TRBV20-1
len: 14
j_gene: TRBJ2-3
CDR3aa: CSARDSTSTDTQYF

v_gene: TRBV9
len: 12
j_gene: TRBJ1-2
CDR3aa: CASSDSMGGYTF

v_gene: TRBV14
len: 15
j_gene: TRBJ1-5
CDR3aa: CASSRQGGRNQPQHF

v_gene: TRBV6-6
len: 16
j_gene: TRBJ2-1
CDR3aa: CASSYVGVGTYNEQFF

v_gene: TRBV10-2
len: 15
j_gene: TRBJ2-1
CDR3aa: CASSESLAGLGEQFF

v_gene: TRBV29-1
len: 15
j_gene: TRBJ1-1
CDR3aa: CSVADAGGMNTEAFF

v_gene: TRBV20-1
len: 16
j_gene: TRBJ2-3
CDR3aa: CSARDLGSARTDTQYF

v_gene: TRBV15
len: 13
j_gene: TRBJ1-6
CDR3aa: CATSRDSNSPLHF

v_gene: TRBV7-9
len: 14
j_gene: TRBJ1-5
CDR3aa: CASSLTGSNQPQHF

v_gene: TRBV5-1
len: 18
j_gene: TRBJ2-2
CDR3aa: CASSLPTSGGSNTGELFF

v_gene: TRBV12-3/TRBV12-4
len: 13
j_gene: TRBJ2-1
CDR3aa: CASRSGTVDEQFF

v_gene: TRBV5-1
len: 14
j_gene: TRBJ2-7
CDR3aa: CASSVQGSGYEQYF

v_gene: TRBV24-1
len: 15
j_gene: TRBJ1-1
CDR3aa: CATSDSAQLNTEAFF

v_gene: TRBV7-8
len: 17
j_gene: TRBJ2-2
CDR3aa: CASSLRLGRENTGELFF

v_gene: TRBV20-1
len: 13
j_gene: TRBJ2-7
CDR3aa: CSARGDRGYEQYF

v_gene: TRBV11-3
len: 15
j_gene: TRBJ2-5
CDR3aa: CASSPGGAEEETQYF

v_gene: TRBV3-1
len: 16
j_gene: TRBJ1-1
CDR3aa: CASSQVHRGMNTEAFF

v_gene: TRBV5-1
len: 15
j_gene: TRBJ1-1
CDR3aa: CASSSAAGRWTEAFF

v_gene: TRBV19
len: 13
j_gene: TRBJ1-1
CDR3aa: CASSILTDTEALF

v_gene: TRBV7-6
len: 19
j_gene: TRBJ2-1
CDR3aa: CASSLAVRASGTPGDEQFF

v_gene: TRBV28
len: 15
j_gene: TRBJ2-7
CDR3aa: CASSSDQGVYHEQYF

v_gene: TRBV24-1
len: 17
j_gene: TRBJ2-2
CDR3aa: CATSDWRGGTNTGELFF

v_gene: TRBV7-9
len: 13
j_gene: TRBJ1-1
CDR3aa: CASSFGQALEAFF

v_gene: TRBV28
len: 15
j_gene: TRBJ2-2
CDR3aa: CASSLFDTNTGELFF